This T cell receptor (beta chain) appears in the sequencing data of a study of cytomegalovirus exposure and HLA in healthy donors. Across the study: In an early release, HLA-typed donors contributed 77 million or so unique TCR sequences. Study-wide results and caveats: In a later analysis, CMV-associated beta chains were mostly HLA-associated, it appeared. Sequencing likely caused a cluster of highly shared sequence variants. Previously analyzed data showed that most TCR beta V segments were productive at a frequency of about 90% or about 30%.

Amplification used 60 Vbeta primers and 13 Jbeta primers. TCRdb's copy holds only in-frame clones and misses some; the assay was immunoSEQ multiplex PCR. The sample yields some 130,000 clones, roughly three quarters seen once. The germline gives CDR1 MDHEN, CDR2 SYDVKM. Trimming stripped 6 bases from V and 8 bases from J, with 16 bases between. The CDR3 loop spans 13 amino acids. In the case of this clone: Its antigen is unknown.

This TCR was recovered from a woman aged 40 to 50 in good health and CMV-seronegative. The sequencing sample was made of PBMCs. The rearrangement joins TRBV28 to TRBJ1-2; D is perhaps TRBD1 (5 bases). For the CDR3, the DNA is TGTGCCAGCAGCTCGGGCTATAAGGGGGGCTACACCTTC. Protein sequence: CASSSGYKGGYTF.